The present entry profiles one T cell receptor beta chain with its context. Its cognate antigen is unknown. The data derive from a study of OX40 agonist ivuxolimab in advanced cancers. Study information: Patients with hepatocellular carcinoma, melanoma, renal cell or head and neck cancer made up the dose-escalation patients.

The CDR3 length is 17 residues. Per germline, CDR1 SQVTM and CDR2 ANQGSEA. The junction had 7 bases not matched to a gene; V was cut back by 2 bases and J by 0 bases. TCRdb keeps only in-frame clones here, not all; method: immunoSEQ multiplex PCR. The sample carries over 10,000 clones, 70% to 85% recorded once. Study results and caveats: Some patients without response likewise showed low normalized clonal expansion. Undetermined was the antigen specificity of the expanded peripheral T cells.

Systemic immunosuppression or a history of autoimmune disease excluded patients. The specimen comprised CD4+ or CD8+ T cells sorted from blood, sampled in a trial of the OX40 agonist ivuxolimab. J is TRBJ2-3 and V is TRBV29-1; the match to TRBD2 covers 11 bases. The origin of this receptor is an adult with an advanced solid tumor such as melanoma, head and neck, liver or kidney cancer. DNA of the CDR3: TGCAGCGTTGAAAAGGGACTAGCGGAGCTCAGCACAGATACGCAGTATTTT. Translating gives CSVEKGLAELSTDTQYF.